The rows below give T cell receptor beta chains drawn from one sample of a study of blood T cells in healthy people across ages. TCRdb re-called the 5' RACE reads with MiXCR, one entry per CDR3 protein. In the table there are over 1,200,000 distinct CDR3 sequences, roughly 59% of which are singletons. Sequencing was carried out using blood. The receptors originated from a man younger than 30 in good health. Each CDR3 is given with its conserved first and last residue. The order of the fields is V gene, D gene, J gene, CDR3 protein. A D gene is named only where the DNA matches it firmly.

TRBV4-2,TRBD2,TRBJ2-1,CASSQRSGGANNEQFF
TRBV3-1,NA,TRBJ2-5,CASSQGYRQETQYF
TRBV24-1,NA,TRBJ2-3,CATSGRGTDTQYF
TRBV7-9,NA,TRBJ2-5,CASSRDSARETQYF
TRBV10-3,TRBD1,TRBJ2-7,CAISESDGTGGDEQYF
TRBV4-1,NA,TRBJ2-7,CASSQERGLHYEQYF
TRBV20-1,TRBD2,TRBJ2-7,CSATVFDKAGNSYEQYF
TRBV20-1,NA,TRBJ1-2,CSAPTGGKANYGYTF
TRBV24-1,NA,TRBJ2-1,CATSDFEGNEQFF
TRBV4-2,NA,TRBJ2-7,CASSQDLTRSEQYF
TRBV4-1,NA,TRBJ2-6,CASSQTGQRSGANVLTF
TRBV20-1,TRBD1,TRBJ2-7,CSPAGGFMSYEQYF
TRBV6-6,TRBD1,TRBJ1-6,CASSYSRDRNNTPLHF
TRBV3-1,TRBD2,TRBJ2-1,CASSQHTGTSGHNEQFF
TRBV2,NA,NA,CASSLHLGETQYF
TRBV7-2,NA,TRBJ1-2,CASSPAGGAKGYTF
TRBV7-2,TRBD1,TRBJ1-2,CASSPLGLPGGDGYTF
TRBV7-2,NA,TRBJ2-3,CASSPTEGVSDTQYF
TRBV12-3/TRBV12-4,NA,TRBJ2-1,CASSDRDLNNEQFF
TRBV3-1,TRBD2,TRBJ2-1,CASSQDRLAGGNEQFF
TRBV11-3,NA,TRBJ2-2,CASSTRGAGELFF
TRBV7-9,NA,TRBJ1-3,CASSLGASGNTIYF
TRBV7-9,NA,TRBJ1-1,CASSLGMENTEAFF
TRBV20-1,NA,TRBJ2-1,CSASRHQQFF
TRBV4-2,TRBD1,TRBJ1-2,CASSQPGQGAVVDGYTF
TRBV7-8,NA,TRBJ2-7,CASTPDRVAEQYF
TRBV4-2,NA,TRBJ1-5,CASSLTQGINQPQHF
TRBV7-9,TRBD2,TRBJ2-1,CASSRPGTSGRINNEQFF
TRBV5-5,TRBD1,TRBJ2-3,CASSRSGQGTDRQYF
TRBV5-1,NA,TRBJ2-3,CASSLDRPSTDTQYF
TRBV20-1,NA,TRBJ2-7,CSASPDMAYEQYF
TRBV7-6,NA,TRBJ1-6,CASSLGPYNSPLHF
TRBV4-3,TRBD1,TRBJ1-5,CASSHNRGQPQHF
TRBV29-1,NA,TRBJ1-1,CSVESSSEMNTEAFF